The 15 T cell receptor beta chains below come from one sample, sequenced in a study of blood T cell repertoires in COVID-19. Assay used: immunoSEQ multiplex PCR; TCRdb lists only in-frame clones, some missing. This table holds around 83,000 clones, 80% to 90% found once. The sequencing input was peripheral blood. The receptors here all came from a man in his 70s with active or convalescent COVID-19.

The chain recombines TRBV29-1 with TRBJ2-1; D remains unclear. From germline, CDR1 is SQVTM and CDR2 ANQGSEA. Trimming left V 8 bases short and J 2 bases short, with 13 bases between. The CDR3 is 13 amino acids. The CDR3 region has the DNA TGCAGCCTCGCGTCCACTGCCTACAATGAGCAGTTCTTC. Residues: CSLASTAYNEQFF.

This clone was counted only a few times. The chain is built from TRBV7-2 and TRBJ2-7, with a possible D match to TRBD1 (5 bases). This CDR3 contains 15 residues. Germline CDR1 and CDR2: SGHTA and FQGNSA. V lost 0 bases and J lost 5, with 14 bases in between. This chain's CDR3 is CASSLARGSLNEQYF. The CDR3 DNA sequence: TGTGCCAGCAGCTTAGCTAGGGGATCCTTAAACGAGCAGTACTTC.

The chain joins TRBV19 to TRBJ2-3; D is possibly TRBD2 (5 bases). There are 14 residues in the CDR3. V lost 3 bases and J lost 2, with 9 bases in between. Germline loops: CDR1 LNHDA, CDR2 SQIVND (reference sequence). CDR3 sequence (DNA): TGTGCCAGTAGTATGGGCGGGCCCACAGATACGCAGTATTTT. Translation: CASSMGGPTDTQYF. Supplemented by reference TRBV19 and TRBJ2-3, the full variable domain reads DGGITQSPKYLFRKEGQNVTLSCEQNLNHDAMYWYRQDPGQGLRLIYYSQIVNDFQKGDIAEGYSVSREKKESFPLTVTSAQKNPTAFYLCASSMGGPTDTQYFGPGTRLTVL.

This chain links TRBV5-4 with TRBJ1-1; tentative D call: TRBD1 (6 bases). Germline CDR1 is SGHNT and CDR2 is YYREEE (reference sequence). The germline V and J ends were trimmed by 4 bases and 1 base, with 11 bases remaining between them. The CDR3 is 14 residues long. The CDR3 here is CASSEKQGNTEAFF. Here the CDR3 DNA reads TGTGCCAGCAGCGAAAAACAGGGGAACACTGAAGCTTTCTTT. The variable domain in full, completed from reference TRBV5-4 and TRBJ1-1, reads ETGVTQSPTHLIKTRGQQVTLRCSSQSGHNTVSWYQQALGQGPQFIFQYYREEENGRGNFPPRFSGLQFPNYSSELNVNALELDDSALYLCASSEKQGNTEAFFGQGTRLTVV.

The CDR3 region has the DNA TGTGCCAGAGCTTTAGCGGGAGTAGAGACCCAGTACTTC. Amino acids: CARALAGVETQYF. The chain uses TRBV6-4 and TRBJ2-5, with TRBD2 matching over 9 bases. In germline, CDR1 is MRHNA, CDR2 SNTAGT. Trimming cost V 9 bases and J 4 bases; bases outside gene matches: 6. The CDR3 spans 13 residues.

This chain joins TRBV2 and TRBJ2-4; possibly TRBD2 for D (6 bases). Germline V gene data show CDR1 as SNHLY and CDR2 as FYNNEI. Trimming left V 3 bases short and J 0 bases short, with 9 bases between. This CDR3 spans 15 amino acids. CDR3 bases: TGTGCCAGCAGTGAGGGCGGGGTAGCCAAAAACATTCAGTACTTC. It specifies CASSEGGVAKNIQYF.

The rearrangement joins TRBV28 to TRBJ1-1; TRBD1 is a possible D gene (6 bases). CDR1 MDHEN and CDR2 SYDVKM come from the germline V gene. The CDR3 contains 15 residues. V lost 5 bases to trimming and J lost 1 base, with 14 bases between them. CDR3 bases: TGTGCCAGCAGTAGGGGGGGTGGTGGGAACACTGAAGCTTTCTTT. This encodes CASSRGGGGNTEAFF.

The rearrangement uses TRBV9 and TRBJ1-4; D may be TRBD1 (5 bases). V shed 4 bases and J shed 7 bases, with 14 bases lying between them. This CDR3 has 14 amino acids. Germline V gene sequence: CDR1 SGDLS, CDR2 YYNGEE. CDR3 DNA: TGTGCCAGCAGCCCCCACCCGACAGTTGAAAAACTGTTTTTT. This sequence encodes CASSPHPTVEKLFF.

The chain uses TRBV11-2 and TRBJ1-2; D possibly corresponds to TRBD1 (5 bases). This CDR3 contains 13 residues. Trimming pared 6 bases from V and 3 bases from J, leaving 11 bases between. The germline V gene encodes CDR1 SGHAT and CDR2 FQNNGV. The CDR3 region has the DNA TGTGCCAGCAGTTTGACAGAGGACTATGGCTACACCTTC. The encoded protein is CASSLTEDYGYTF.

The genes are TRBV5-4 and TRBJ2-3; 7 bases line up with TRBD1. The ends lost 0 bases at V and 1 base at J; junction bases unmatched: 5. Germline V gene lookup returns CDR1 SGHNT and CDR2 YYREEE (reference sequence). The CDR3 is 16 amino acids. The CDR3 protein is CASSLDDRVGTDTQYF. DNA for the CDR3: TGTGCCAGCAGCTTGGACGACAGGGTGGGCACAGATACGCAGTATTTT.

This sequence joins TRBV5-1 and TRBJ2-7; D not certain. The V gene's germline CDR1 is SGHRS and CDR2 YFSETQ. With 4 bases removed from V and 0 bases from J, the gap between germline ends came to 8 bases. The CDR3 runs 13 residues. The CDR3 sequence is CASSPTNSYEQYF. Written as DNA, the CDR3 is TGCGCCAGCAGCCCGACAAACTCCTACGAGCAGTACTTC.

This clone showed up just once. The chain couples TRBV28 to TRBJ2-7, with D maybe TRBD1 (5 bases). This CDR3 spans 14 amino acids. Trimming took off 6 bases at V and 6 bases at J, with 18 bases between the two ends. Germline CDR1 reads MDHEN; CDR2 reads SYDVKM. This chain's CDR3 is CASSRTGLGVEQYF. Written as DNA, the CDR3 is TGTGCCAGCAGCCGAACAGGCCTAGGGGTCGAGCAGTACTTC. Full variable domain (outside the CDR3, taken from reference TRBV28 and TRBJ2-7): DVKVTQSSRYLVKRTGEKVFLECVQDMDHENMFWYRQDPGLGLRLIYFSYDVKMKEKGDIPEGYSVSREKKERFSLILESASTNQTSMYLCASSRTGLGVEQYFGPGTRLTVT.

The chain has TRBV28 and TRBJ1-4, with D tentatively TRBD1 (6 bases). This CDR3 is 13 amino acids long. The V gene's germline CDR1 is MDHEN and CDR2 SYDVKM. The ends were cut back, 9 bases at V and 8 bases at J, with 16 bases in the middle. The CDR3 spells CASLDSSTEKLFF. The DNA of the CDR3 is TGTGCCAGTCTGGACAGTTCGACGGAAAAACTGTTTTTT.

J is TRBJ1-3 and V is TRBV6-1; possibly TRBD1 for D (6 bases). Trimming left V 3 bases short and J 0 bases short, with 12 bases between. The CDR3 length is 16 residues. Germline V lookup: CDR1 MNHNS, CDR2 SASEGT. The CDR3 is CASSDRGYGSGNTIYF. The CDR3 region has the DNA TGTGCCAGCAGTGATAGGGGGTACGGCTCTGGAAACACCATATATTTT.

The chain recombines TRBV19 with TRBJ1-2, with 7 bases aligning to TRBD1. The CDR3 has 15 residues. Per germline, CDR1 LNHDA and CDR2 SQIVND (reference sequence). V was pared by 7 bases and J by 3 bases, with 11 bases of the junction left unmatched. The CDR3 DNA is TGTGCCAGTAAGAGGGGCTCTGGGACAGACTATGGCTACACCTTC. It is translated as CASKRGSGTDYGYTF.